Below are 8 T cell receptor beta chains sequenced from a single sample in a study of blood T cell repertoires in COVID-19 (dated by TCRdb to 2020 to 2022). Library creation used the immunoSEQ multiplex PCR assay. This immuneACCESS table, as held by TCRdb, lists in-frame sequences with V and J called but not all clones. Of the missing ones, under half trace to an unresolved V gene in checked studies; the others have no known cause. The sample table records roughly 200,000 clones; over 75% of these occur just once. The ten top clones hold more than 2.5% of the sample. Sequencing was done on a sample of peripheral blood. These receptors all come from a man aged 55 to 69 with acute or convalescent COVID-19.

This clone was found a few times. The chain recombines TRBV4-2 with TRBJ2-3, with 13 bases fitting TRBD2. Trimming at V came to 4 bases and at J to 1 base, leaving 11 bases not matched to a gene. The CDR3 runs to 19 residues. Germline assignment: CDR1 LGHNA and CDR2 YNFKEQ. CDR3 sequence: CASSPRGTSGTTRTDTQYF. CDR3 bases: TGTGCCAGCAGCCCCAGAGGGACTAGCGGGACGACCCGCACAGATACGCAGTATTTT.

This rearrangement joins TRBV24-1 to TRBJ1-3; no reliable D call. The CDR3 extends over 14 amino acids. Between the trimmed V and J ends, which lost 7 bases and 3 bases, there was a span of 12 bases. CDR1 is KGHDR and CDR2 is SFDVKD in the germline V gene. The CDR3 is CATRGPLSGNTIYF. The CDR3 region has the DNA TGTGCCACCAGGGGCCCTCTGAGTGGAAACACCATATATTTT.

The chain uses TRBV30 and TRBJ1-1; TRBD1 aligns across 8 bases. The germline V gene encodes CDR1 GTSNPN and CDR2 SVGIG (reference sequence). Trimming took 0 bases from V and 6 from J; bases not matched to a gene: 6. The CDR3 sequence is 14 residues long. The CDR3 loop is CAWSVDRGGAEAFF. The DNA for the CDR3 is TGTGCCTGGAGTGTTGACAGGGGTGGGGCTGAAGCTTTCTTT. Looking up the rest from reference TRBV30 and TRBJ1-1 gives the full variable domain: SQTIHQWPATLVQPVGSPLSLECTVEGTSNPNLYWYRQAAGRGLQLLFYSVGIGQISSEVPQNLSASRPQDRQFILSSKKLLLSDSGFYLCAWSVDRGGAEAFFGQGTRLTVV.

J is TRBJ1-5 and V is TRBV19, with 8 bases fitting TRBD1. With 0 bases clipped from V and 4 bases from J, the junction kept 2 bases outside the gene matches. Germline V lookup: CDR1 LNHDA, CDR2 SQIVND (reference sequence). CDR3 size: 15 residues. The CDR3, as DNA: TGTGCCAGTAGTATAGAGGGACAGGTGAATCAGCCCCAGCATTTT. Translating it yields CASSIEGQVNQPQHF.

The J gene is TRBJ1-1, the V gene TRBV25-1; TRBD1 is a possible D gene (6 bases). Trimming took off 6 bases at V and 1 base at J, with 15 bases between the two ends. Germline V lookup: CDR1 MGHDK, CDR2 SYGVNS. The CDR3 totals 15 residues. The CDR3 loop is CASSPPGHRNTEAFF. CDR3 nucleotide sequence: TGTGCCAGCAGCCCCCCGGGACATCGGAACACTGAAGCTTTCTTT. Using reference TRBV25-1 and TRBJ1-1 for the parts outside the CDR3, the full variable domain is EADIYQTPRYLVIGTGKKITLECSQTMGHDKMYWYQQDPGMELHLIHYSYGVNSTEKGDLSSESTVSRIRTEHFPLTLESARPSHTSQYLCASSPPGHRNTEAFFGQGTRLTVV.

The table lists this clone with a count of one. This rearrangement joins TRBV9 to TRBJ2-3; tentative D call: TRBD1 (7 bases). Between the trimmed V and J ends, which lost 4 bases and 5 bases, there was a span of 17 bases. The CDR3 extends over 15 amino acids. Germline V CDR1 and CDR2: SGDLS, YYNGEE. The CDR3 loop is CASSQGGLEGDTQYF. The CDR3, as DNA: TGTGCCAGCAGCCAGGGGGGACTCGAGGGAGATACGCAGTATTTT. Filled out from reference TRBV9 and TRBJ2-3, the complete variable domain reads DSGVTQTPKHLITATGQRVTLRCSPRSGDLSVYWYQQSLDQGLQFLIQYYNGEERAKGNILERFSAQQFPDLHSELNLSSLELGDSALYFCASSQGGLEGDTQYFGPGTRLTVL.

This chain links TRBV10-3 with TRBJ2-3, with D perhaps TRBD2 (5 bases). With 10 bases removed from V and 7 bases from J, the gap between germline ends came to 24 bases. There are 15 residues in the CDR3. Germline values: CDR1 ENHRY, CDR2 SYGVKD. CDR3 in amino acids: CATVDEGTARYTQYF. Here the CDR3 DNA reads TGTGCCACCGTCGACGAGGGAACGGCCAGGTATACGCAGTATTTT.

CDR3 in amino acids: CASSPSSGEKNTEAFF. The CDR3 DNA follows: TGCGCCAGCAGCCCCTCGTCAGGGGAGAAGAACACTGAAGCTTTCTTT. This sequence joins TRBV5-1 and TRBJ1-1, with D tentatively TRBD1 (6 bases). With 4 bases removed from V and 1 base from J, the gap between germline ends came to 17 bases. CDR3 length: 16 residues. Germline V gene sequence: CDR1 SGHRS, CDR2 YFSETQ.